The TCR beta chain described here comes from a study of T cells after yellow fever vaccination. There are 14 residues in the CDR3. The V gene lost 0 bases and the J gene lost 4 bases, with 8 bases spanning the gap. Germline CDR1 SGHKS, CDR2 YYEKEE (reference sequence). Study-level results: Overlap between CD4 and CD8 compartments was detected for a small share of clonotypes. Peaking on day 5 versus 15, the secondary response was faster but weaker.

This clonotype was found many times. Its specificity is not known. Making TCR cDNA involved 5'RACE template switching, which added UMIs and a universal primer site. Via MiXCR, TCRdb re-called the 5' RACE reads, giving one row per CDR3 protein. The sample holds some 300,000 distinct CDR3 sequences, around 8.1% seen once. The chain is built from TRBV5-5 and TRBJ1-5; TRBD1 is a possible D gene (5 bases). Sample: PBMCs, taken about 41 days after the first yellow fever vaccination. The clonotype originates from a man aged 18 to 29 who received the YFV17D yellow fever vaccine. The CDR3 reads CASSLGDRNQPQHF. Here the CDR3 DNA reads TGTGCCAGCAGCTTGGGGGACCGGAATCAGCCCCAGCATTTT.